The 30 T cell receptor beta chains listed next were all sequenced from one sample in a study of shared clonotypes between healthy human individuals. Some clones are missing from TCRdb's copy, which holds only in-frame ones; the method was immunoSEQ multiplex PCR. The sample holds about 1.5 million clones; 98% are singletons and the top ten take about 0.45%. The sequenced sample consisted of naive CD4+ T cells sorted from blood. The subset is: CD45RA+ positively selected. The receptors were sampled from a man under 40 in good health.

CDR3 coding DNA: TGCGCCAGCACCTTTCTTACGTCTGCTGGGGATAATGAGCAGTTCTTC. Residues: CASTFLTSAGDNEQFF. This chain connects TRBV5-1 to TRBJ2-1, with D unresolved. In germline, CDR1 is SGHRS, CDR2 YFSETQ. V was pared by 6 bases and J by 7 bases, with 23 bases between. This CDR3 region has 16 residues.

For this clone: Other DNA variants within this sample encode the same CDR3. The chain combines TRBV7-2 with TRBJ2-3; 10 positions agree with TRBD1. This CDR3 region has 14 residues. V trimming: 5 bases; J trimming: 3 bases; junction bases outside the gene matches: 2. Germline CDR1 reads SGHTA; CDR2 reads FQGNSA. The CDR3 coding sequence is TGTGCCAGCAGCCGGACAGGGGGAACAGATACGCAGTATTTT. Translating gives CASSRTGGTDTQYF.

The CDR3 reads CASSLRTRGETQYF. CDR3 coding DNA: TGTGCCAGCAGCTTACGGACACGAGGAGAGACCCAGTACTTC. The chain is built from TRBV5-6 and TRBJ2-5; the D gene is possibly TRBD1 (5 bases). Trimming removed 2 bases from V and 4 bases from J, with 12 bases in between. CDR1 is SGHDT and CDR2 is YYEEEE in the germline V gene. The CDR3 spans 14 residues.

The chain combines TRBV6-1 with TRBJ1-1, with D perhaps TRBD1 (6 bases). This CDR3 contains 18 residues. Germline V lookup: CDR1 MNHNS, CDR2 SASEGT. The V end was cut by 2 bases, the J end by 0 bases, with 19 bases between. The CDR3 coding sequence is TGTGCCAGCAGTGAATTCTCCCCGGGGGCAGGGGTGAACACTGAAGCTTTCTTT. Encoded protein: CASSEFSPGAGVNTEAFF.

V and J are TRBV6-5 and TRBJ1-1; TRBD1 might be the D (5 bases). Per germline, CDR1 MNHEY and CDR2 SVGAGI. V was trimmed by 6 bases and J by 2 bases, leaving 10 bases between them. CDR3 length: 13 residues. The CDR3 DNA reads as TGTGCCAGCAGACTCCAGGGAAACACTGAAGCTTTCTTT. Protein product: CASRLQGNTEAFF.

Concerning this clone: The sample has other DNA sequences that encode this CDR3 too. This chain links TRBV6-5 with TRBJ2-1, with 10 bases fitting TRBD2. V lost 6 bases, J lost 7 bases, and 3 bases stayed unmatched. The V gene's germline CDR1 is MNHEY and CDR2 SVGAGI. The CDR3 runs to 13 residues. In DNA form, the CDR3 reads TGTGCCAGCAGGTTAGCGGGAGGAAATGAGCAGTTCTTC. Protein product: CASRLAGGNEQFF.

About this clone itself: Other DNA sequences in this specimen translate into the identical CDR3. CDR3 region: CASSSAYEQYF. The CDR3 coding sequence is TGTGCCAGCAGCTCAGCCTACGAGCAGTACTTC. The rearrangement links TRBV7-9 to TRBJ2-7; unclear D gene. This CDR3 has 11 residues. Germline V gene data show CDR1 as SEHNR and CDR2 as FQNEAQ (reference sequence). V was shortened by 4 bases and J by 2 bases, with 3 bases between the two germline ends.

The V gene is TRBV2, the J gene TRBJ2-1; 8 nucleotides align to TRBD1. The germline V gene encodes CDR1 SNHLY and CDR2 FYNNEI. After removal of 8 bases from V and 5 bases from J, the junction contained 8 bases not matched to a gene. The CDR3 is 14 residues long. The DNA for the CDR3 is TGTGCCAGCTCAGGACAGGGTACACACAATGAGCAGTTCTTC. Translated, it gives CASSGQGTHNEQFF.

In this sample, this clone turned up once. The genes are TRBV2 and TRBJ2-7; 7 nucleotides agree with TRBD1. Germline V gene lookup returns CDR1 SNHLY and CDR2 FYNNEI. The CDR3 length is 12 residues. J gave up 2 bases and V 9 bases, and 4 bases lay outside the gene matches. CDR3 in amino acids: CARRDRAYEQYF. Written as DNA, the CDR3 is TGTGCCAGAAGGGACAGAGCCTACGAGCAGTACTTC.

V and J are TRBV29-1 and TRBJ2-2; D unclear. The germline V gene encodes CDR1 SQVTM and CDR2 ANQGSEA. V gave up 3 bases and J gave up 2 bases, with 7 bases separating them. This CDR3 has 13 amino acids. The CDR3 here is CSVDWPNTGELFF. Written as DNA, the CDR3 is TGCAGCGTTGACTGGCCCAACACCGGGGAGCTGTTTTTT.

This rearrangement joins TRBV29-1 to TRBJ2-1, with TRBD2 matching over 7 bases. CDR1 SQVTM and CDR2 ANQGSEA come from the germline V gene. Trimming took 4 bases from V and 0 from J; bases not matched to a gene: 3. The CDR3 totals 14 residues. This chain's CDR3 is CSVVRTSSYNEQFF. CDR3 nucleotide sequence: TGCAGCGTTGTTAGGACTAGCTCCTACAATGAGCAGTTCTTC.

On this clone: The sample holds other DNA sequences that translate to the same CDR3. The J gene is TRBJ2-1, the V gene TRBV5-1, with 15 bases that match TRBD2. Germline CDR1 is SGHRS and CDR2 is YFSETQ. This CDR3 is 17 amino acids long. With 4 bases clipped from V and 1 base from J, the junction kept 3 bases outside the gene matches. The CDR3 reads CASSLGLAGGSYNEQFF. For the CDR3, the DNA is TGCGCCAGCAGCCTGGGACTAGCGGGAGGATCCTACAATGAGCAGTTCTTC.

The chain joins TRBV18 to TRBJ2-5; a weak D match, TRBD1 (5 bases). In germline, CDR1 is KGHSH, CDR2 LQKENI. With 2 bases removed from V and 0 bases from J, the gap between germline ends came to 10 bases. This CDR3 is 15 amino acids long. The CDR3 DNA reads TGTGCCAGCTCACCAGGCCAGGGAAACCAAGAGACCCAGTACTTC. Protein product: CASSPGQGNQETQYF.

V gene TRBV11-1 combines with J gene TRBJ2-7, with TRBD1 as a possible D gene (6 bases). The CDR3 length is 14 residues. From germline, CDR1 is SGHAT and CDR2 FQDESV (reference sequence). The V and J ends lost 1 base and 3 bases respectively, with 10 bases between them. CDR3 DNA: TGTGCCAGCAGCTTAGGGGACATAAGCTACGAGCAGTACTTC. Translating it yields CASSLGDISYEQYF. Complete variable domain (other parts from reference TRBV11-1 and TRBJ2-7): EAEVAQSPRYKITEKSQAVAFWCDPISGHATLYWYRQILGQGPELLVQFQDESVVDDSQLPKDRFSAERLKGVDSTLKIQPAELGDSAMYLCASSLGDISYEQYFGPGTRLTVT.

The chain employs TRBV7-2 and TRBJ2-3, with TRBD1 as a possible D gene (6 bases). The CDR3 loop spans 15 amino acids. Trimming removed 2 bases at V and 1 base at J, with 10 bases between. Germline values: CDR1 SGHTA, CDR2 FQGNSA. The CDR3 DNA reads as TGTGCCAGCAGCTTAAGAACAGGGCGCACAGATACGCAGTATTTT. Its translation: CASSLRTGRTDTQYF.

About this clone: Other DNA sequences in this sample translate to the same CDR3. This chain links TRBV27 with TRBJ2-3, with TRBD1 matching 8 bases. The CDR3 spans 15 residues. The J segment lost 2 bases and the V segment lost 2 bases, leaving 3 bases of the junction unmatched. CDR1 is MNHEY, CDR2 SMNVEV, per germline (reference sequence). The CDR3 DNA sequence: TGTGCCAGCAGTTTAGACAGGGGATACACAGATACGCAGTATTTT. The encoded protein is CASSLDRGYTDTQYF.

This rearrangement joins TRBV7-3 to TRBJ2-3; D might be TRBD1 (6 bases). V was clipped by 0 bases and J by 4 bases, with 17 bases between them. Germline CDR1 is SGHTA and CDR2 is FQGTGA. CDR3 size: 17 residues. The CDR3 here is CASSLTPGTNAADTQYF. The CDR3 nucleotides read TGTGCCAGCAGCTTAACTCCCGGGACAAACGCTGCAGATACGCAGTATTTT.

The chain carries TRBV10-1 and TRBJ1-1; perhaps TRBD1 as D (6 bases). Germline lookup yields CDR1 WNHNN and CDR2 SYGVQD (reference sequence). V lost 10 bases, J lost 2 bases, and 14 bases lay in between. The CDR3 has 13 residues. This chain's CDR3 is CAIVGTFNTEAFF. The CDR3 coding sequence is TGCGCCATTGTCGGGACATTTAACACTGAAGCTTTCTTT.

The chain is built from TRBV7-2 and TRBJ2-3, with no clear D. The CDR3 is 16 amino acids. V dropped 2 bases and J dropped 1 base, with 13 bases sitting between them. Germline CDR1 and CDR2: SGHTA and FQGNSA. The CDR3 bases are TGTGCCAGCAGCTTATCCTCACGCGGCCGCACAGATACGCAGTATTTT. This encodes CASSLSSRGRTDTQYF.

The CDR3 region is CASNPRRSYNEQFF. CDR3 coding DNA: TGTGCCAGTAATCCTAGGCGCTCCTACAATGAGCAGTTCTTC. The rearrangement links TRBV19 to TRBJ2-1; D is unresolved. CDR3 size: 14 residues. V was pared by 7 bases and J by 0 bases, with 10 bases between. Germline CDR1 LNHDA, CDR2 SQIVND (reference sequence).

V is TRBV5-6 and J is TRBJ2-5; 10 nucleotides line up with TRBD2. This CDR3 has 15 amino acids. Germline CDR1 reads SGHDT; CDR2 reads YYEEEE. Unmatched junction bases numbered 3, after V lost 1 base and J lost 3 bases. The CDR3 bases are TGTGCCAGCAGCTTGCGTCTAGCGGGAGAAGAGACCCAGTACTTC. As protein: CASSLRLAGEETQYF.

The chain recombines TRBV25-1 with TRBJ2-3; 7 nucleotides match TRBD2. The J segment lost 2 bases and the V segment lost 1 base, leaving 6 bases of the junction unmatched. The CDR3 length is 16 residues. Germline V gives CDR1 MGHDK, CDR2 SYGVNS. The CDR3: CASSEFGAGFTDTQYF. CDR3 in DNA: TGTGCCAGCAGTGAATTCGGAGCGGGGTTCACAGATACGCAGTATTTT.

CDR3: CASSVPGTATDTIYF. CDR3 nucleotides: TGTGCCAGCAGCGTCCCCGGGACAGCCACCGACACCATATATTTT. V and J are TRBV9 and TRBJ1-3; 7 bases match TRBD1. The germline gives CDR1 SGDLS, CDR2 YYNGEE. V lost 2 bases to trimming and J lost 8 bases; unmatched junction nucleotides: 10. The CDR3 has 15 amino acids.

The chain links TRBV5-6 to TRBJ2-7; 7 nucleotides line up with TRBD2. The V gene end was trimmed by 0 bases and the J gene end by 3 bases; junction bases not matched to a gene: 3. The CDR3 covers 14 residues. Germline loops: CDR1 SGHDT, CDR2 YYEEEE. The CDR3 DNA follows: TGTGCCAGCAGCTTGGACGGGAGGTTCTACGAGCAGTACTTC. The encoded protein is CASSLDGRFYEQYF. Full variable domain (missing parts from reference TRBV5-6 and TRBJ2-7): DAGVTQSPTHLIKTRGQQVTLRCSPKSGHDTVSWYQQALGQGPQFIFQYYEEEERQRGNFPDRFSGHQFPNYSSELNVNALLLGDSALYLCASSLDGRFYEQYFGPGTRLTVT.

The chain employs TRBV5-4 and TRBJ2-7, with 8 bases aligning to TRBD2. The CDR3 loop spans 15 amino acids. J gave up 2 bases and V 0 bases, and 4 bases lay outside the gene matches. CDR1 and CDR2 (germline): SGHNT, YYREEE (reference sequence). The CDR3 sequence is CASSLVPGGTYEQYF. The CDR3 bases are TGTGCCAGCAGCTTGGTTCCGGGAGGGACCTACGAGCAGTACTTC.

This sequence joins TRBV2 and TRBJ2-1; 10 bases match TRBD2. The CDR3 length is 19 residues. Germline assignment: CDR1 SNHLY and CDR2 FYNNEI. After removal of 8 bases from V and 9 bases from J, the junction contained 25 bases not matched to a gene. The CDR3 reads CASPTRGLGRIAGGGEQFF. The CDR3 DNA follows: TGTGCCAGCCCGACCCGAGGTTTAGGGAGAATAGCGGGAGGCGGTGAGCAGTTCTTC.

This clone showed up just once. CDR3 in amino acids: CASSETSTGGRETQYF. Written as DNA, the CDR3 is TGTGCCAGCAGTGAGACTTCAACAGGGGGCCGGGAGACCCAGTACTTC. V gene TRBV6-1 combines with J gene TRBJ2-5, with 9 bases fitting TRBD1. This CDR3 comprises 16 residues. Germline V gives CDR1 MNHNS, CDR2 SASEGT. The V gene end was trimmed by 3 bases and the J gene end by 5 bases; junction bases not matched to a gene: 10.

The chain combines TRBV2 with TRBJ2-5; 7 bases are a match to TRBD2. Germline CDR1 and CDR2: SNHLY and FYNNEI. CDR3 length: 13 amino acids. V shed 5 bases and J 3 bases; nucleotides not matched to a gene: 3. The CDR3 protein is CASSPLAEETQYF. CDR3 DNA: TGTGCCAGCAGTCCGCTAGCGGAAGAGACCCAGTACTTC.

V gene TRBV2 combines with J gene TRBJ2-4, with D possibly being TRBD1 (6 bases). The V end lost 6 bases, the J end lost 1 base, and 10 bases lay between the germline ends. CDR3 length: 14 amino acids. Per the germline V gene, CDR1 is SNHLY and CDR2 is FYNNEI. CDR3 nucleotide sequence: TGTGCCAGCAGGCAAGACAGGGCCAAAAACATTCAGTACTTC. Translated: CASRQDRAKNIQYF.

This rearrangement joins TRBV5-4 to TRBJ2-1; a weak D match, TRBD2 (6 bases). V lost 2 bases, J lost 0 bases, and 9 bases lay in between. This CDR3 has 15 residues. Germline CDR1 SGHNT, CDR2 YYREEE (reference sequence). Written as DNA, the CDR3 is TGTGCCAGCAGCTTTGGCGGGGCCTCCTACAATGAGCAGTTCTTC. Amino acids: CASSFGGASYNEQFF. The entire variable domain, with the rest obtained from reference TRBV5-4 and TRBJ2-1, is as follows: ETGVTQSPTHLIKTRGQQVTLRCSSQSGHNTVSWYQQALGQGPQFIFQYYREEENGRGNFPPRFSGLQFPNYSSELNVNALELDDSALYLCASSFGGASYNEQFFGPGTRLTVL.